This TCR beta chain was identified during a study of CD4 T cells in relation to SARS-CoV-2 and coronaviruses. Study summary: ViraFEST: roughly 10-day antigen culture of PBMCs, then TCR beta CDR3 sequencing. Study findings and constraints: Pre-pandemic and post-infection samples never came from the same donor.

CD4+ T cells from unexposed donors were obtained before the COVID-19 pandemic (2011-2018). The cells were cultured for under 13 days before CD4+ T cells were isolated. As cell numbers allowed, unexposed-donor CD4+ T cells faced SARS-CoV-2 S/N and four cold-coronavirus spikes. On days 3 and 7, cultures got half fresh IL-2 medium. Data came from immunoSEQ multiplex PCR; TCRdb stores just in-frame clones and leaves some out. Among over 15,000 clones listed, about 70% were seen once. About this clone: Its specificity is not known.

The sequencing sample was made of CD4+ T cells from PBMCs, cultured in vitro. The source is a human donor in good health.

DNA of the CDR3: TGTGCCAGCAGTGATCCCGGGACTGCGAACACCGGGGAGCTGTTTTTT. Protein product: CASSDPGTANTGELFF. This chain connects TRBV25-1 to TRBJ2-2; D might be TRBD2 (6 bases). CDR1 and CDR2 (germline): MGHDK, SYGVNS. V lost 3 bases and J lost 0, with 11 bases in between. This CDR3 spans 16 amino acids. Looking up the rest from reference TRBV25-1 and TRBJ2-2 gives the full variable domain: EADIYQTPRYLVIGTGKKITLECSQTMGHDKMYWYQQDPGMELHLIHYSYGVNSTEKGDLSSESTVSRIRTEHFPLTLESARPSHTSQYLCASSDPGTANTGELFFGEGSRLTVL.